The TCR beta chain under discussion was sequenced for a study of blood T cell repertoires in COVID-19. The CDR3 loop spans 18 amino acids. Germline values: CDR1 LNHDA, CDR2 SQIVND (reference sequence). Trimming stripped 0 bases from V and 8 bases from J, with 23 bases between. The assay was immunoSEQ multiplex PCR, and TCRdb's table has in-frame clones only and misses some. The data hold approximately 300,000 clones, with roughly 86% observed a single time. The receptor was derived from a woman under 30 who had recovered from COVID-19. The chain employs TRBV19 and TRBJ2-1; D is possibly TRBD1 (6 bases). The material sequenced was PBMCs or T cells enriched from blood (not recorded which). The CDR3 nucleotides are TGTGCCAGTAGTATAGATGGCTCGGGCTTCGATGAGGGGGATGAGCAGTTCTTC. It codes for CASSIDGSGFDEGDEQFF.